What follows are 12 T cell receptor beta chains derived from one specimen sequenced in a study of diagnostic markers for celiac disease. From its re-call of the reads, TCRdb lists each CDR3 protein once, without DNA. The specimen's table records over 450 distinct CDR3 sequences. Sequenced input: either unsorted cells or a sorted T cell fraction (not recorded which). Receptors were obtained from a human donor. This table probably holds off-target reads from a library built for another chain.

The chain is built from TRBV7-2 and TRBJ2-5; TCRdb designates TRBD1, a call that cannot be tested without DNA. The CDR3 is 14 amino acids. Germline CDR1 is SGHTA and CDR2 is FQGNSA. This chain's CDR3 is CASSLNTGLETQYF.

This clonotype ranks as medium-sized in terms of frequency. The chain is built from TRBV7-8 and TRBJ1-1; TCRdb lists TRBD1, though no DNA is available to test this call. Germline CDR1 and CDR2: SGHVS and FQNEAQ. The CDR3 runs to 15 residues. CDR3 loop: CASSPGQGRNTEAFF. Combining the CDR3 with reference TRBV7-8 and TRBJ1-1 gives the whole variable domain GAGVSQSPRYKVAKRGQDVALRCDPISGHVSLFWYQQALGQGPEFLTYFQNEAQLDKSGLPSDRFFAERPEGSVSTLKIQRTQQEDSAVYLCASSPGQGRNTEAFFGQGTRLTVV.

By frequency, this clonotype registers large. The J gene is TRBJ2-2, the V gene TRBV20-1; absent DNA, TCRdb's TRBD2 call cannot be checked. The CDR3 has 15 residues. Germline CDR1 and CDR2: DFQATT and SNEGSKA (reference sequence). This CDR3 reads CSASPSGSYTGELFF.

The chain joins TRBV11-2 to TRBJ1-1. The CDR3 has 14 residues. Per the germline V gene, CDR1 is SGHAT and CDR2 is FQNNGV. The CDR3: CASSPARVGTEAFF.

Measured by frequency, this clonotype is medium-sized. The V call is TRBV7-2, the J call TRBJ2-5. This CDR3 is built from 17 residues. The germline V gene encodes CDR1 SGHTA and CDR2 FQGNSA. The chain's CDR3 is CASSSQNLESDGETQYF.

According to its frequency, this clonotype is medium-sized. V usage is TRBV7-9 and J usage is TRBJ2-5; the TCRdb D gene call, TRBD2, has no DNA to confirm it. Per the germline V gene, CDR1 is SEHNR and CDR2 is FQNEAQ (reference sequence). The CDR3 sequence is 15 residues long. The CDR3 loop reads CASSAGTSAQETQYF.

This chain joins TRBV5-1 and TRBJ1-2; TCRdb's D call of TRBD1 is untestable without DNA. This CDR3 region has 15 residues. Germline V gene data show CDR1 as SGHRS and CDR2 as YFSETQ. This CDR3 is CASSFDRGANYGYTF.

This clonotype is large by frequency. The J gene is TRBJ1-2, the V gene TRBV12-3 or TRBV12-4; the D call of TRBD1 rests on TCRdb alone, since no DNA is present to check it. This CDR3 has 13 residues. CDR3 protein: CASSSDRFYGYTF.

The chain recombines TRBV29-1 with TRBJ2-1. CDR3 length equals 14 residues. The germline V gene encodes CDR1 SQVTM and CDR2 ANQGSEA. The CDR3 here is CSVMEYFSYNEQFF.

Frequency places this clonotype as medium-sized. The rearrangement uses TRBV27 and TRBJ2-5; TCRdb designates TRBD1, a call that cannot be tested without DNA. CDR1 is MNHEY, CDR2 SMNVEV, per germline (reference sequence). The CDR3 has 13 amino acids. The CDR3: CASSTSGEETQYF.

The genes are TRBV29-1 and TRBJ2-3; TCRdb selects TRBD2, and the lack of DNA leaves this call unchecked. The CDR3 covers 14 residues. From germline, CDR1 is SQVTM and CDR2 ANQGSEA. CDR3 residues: CSGATSWGTDTQYF.

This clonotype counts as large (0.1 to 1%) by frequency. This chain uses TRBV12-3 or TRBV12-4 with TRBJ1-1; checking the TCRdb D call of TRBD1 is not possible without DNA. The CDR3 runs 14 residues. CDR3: CASSFTGGPTEAFF.